This passage covers 23 T cell receptor beta chains from one sample sequenced in a study of blood T cells in healthy people across ages. For the second PCR, which ran for roughly 6 to 12 cycles, a sample-barcoded 5' primer and a J-beta primer mix were used. TCRdb called the 5' RACE reads again in MiXCR, with one record for every CDR3 protein. The sample has roughly 500,000 distinct CDR3 sequences, roughly 29% seen once. The sample was blood. The receptors were sampled from a woman in her 70s in good health.

This clonotype was recorded a few times. The CDR3 spells CASSLVAATGSYEQYF. As DNA, the CDR3 is TGTGCCAGCAGCTTAGTCGCGGCGACGGGCTCCTACGAGCAGTACTTC. The chain joins TRBV7-2 to TRBJ2-5, with no clear D. Gene TRBJ2-7 matches the end of the DNA better, so the J call may be wrong. Per the germline V gene, CDR1 is SGHTA and CDR2 is FQGNSA. This CDR3 has 16 amino acids.

The V call is TRBV5-1, the J call TRBJ2-5; a possible D gene is TRBD1 (6 bases). The assigned J gene may be wrong: the sequence end matches TRBJ2-7 better. Per germline, CDR1 SGHRS and CDR2 YFSETQ. The CDR3 is 14 residues long. The DNA for the CDR3 is TGCGCCAGCAGCCTACCGGGACACCGAGTCGAGCAGTACTTC. Its translation is CASSLPGHRVEQYF.

This clonotype was seen at least ten times. Relative to the germline gene, one junction end is altered; a read error may explain this. This sequence joins TRBV5-1 and TRBJ2-5, with D possibly TRBD2 on 5 matching bases. Germline CDR1 and CDR2: SGHRS and YFSETQ. The length of the CDR3 is 12 residues. The CDR3 spells CASSLEAETQYF. The CDR3 coding sequence is TGTGCCAGCAGTTTGGAGGCGGAGACCCAGTACTTC. Combining the CDR3 with reference TRBV5-1 and TRBJ2-5 gives the whole variable domain KAGVTQTPRYLIKTRGQQVTLSCSPISGHRSVSWYQQTPGQGLQFLFEYFSETQRNKGNFPGRFSGRQFSNSRSEMNVSTLELGDSALYLCASSLEAETQYFGPGTRLLVL.

CDR3: CATTLGVSTDTQYF. DNA for the CDR3: TGTGCCACCACGCTAGGGGTTAGCACAGATACGCAGTATTTT. The genes are TRBV10-3 and TRBJ2-3; weak D call: TRBD1 (5 bases). Germline CDR1 ENHRY, CDR2 SYGVKD. The CDR3 spans 14 residues. The V and J ends lost 10 bases and 0 bases respectively, with 14 bases between them.

In this sample, this clonotype turned up a few times. This sequence may be a read error, since a much larger clone differs from it by one base. The genes are TRBV4-1 and TRBJ1-4; a possible D gene is TRBD1 (6 bases). This CDR3 comprises 15 residues. Germline CDR1 is MGHRA and CDR2 is YSYEKL. The CDR3 here is CASSQGQVPNERLFF. The CDR3 DNA reads as TGCGCCAGCAGCCAAGGACAGGTACCGAATGAAAGACTGTTTTTT.

In this sample, this clonotype turned up a few times. One end of the junction is discordant with germline, which a read error may explain. The chain couples TRBV7-8 to TRBJ1-1; D gene ambiguous. Germline CDR1 is SGHVS and CDR2 is FQNEAQ. The CDR3 runs to 11 residues. The chain's CDR3 is CTSSSHTEAFF. CDR3 coding DNA: TGTACCAGCAGCTCCCACACTGAAGCTTTCTTT.

The gene calls are TRBV27 and TRBJ2-1; no clear D gene. The CDR3 totals 13 residues. Germline loops: CDR1 MNHEY, CDR2 SMNVEV (reference sequence). Trimming left V 5 bases short and J 6 bases short, with 11 bases between. CDR3 protein: CASSPHELNEQFF. The CDR3 nucleotides read TGTGCCAGCAGTCCACACGAACTCAATGAGCAGTTCTTC.

This clonotype has a handful of counts. V gene TRBV10-3 combines with J gene TRBJ1-1; D unresolved. V was clipped by 3 bases and J by 6 bases, with 8 bases between them. The germline V gene has CDR1 ENHRY and CDR2 SYGVKD. CDR3 size: 12 residues. As DNA, the CDR3 is TGTGCCATCAGTGATACCGAGTCTGAAGCTTTCTTT. Its protein is CAISDTESEAFF.

The genes are TRBV5-1 and TRBJ2-2, with D uncertain. This CDR3 is 13 amino acids long. With 3 bases removed from V and 3 bases from J, the gap between germline ends came to 6 bases. CDR1 and CDR2 (germline): SGHRS, YFSETQ. The DNA of the CDR3 is TGCGCCAGCAGCTCCACTTACACCGGGGAGCTGTTTTTT. It specifies CASSSTYTGELFF.

This chain uses TRBV12-3 or TRBV12-4 with TRBJ1-6; unclear D gene. V was shortened by 4 bases and J by 10 bases, with 8 bases between the two germline ends. The CDR3 length is 12 residues. CDR3 nucleotides: TGTGCCAGCAGTTCGGTTGGCTCACCCCTCCACTTT. Translated: CASSSVGSPLHF.

This clonotype was counted a few times. V and J are TRBV12-3 or TRBV12-4 and TRBJ2-3, with 7 bases fitting TRBD1. V lost 4 bases, J lost 0 bases, and 16 bases stayed unmatched. This CDR3 has 19 amino acids. The CDR3 region is CASSSTEGTGVYSTDTQYF. Here the CDR3 DNA reads TGTGCCAGCAGTTCTACTGAGGGAACAGGGGTCTATAGCACAGATACGCAGTATTTT.

This clonotype occurred a few times. The V call is TRBV11-1, the J call TRBJ2-7; D gene ambiguous. The CDR3 consists of 14 residues. Germline V gene sequence: CDR1 SGHAT, CDR2 FQDESV (reference sequence). Trimming took 5 bases from V and 4 from J, leaving 15 bases between them. The CDR3 DNA reads TGTGCCAGCAGCCCCCTAGTGGGCCAATACGAGCAGTACTTC. Amino acids: CASSPLVGQYEQYF.

The V gene is TRBV3-1, the J gene TRBJ2-5, with 7 bases that match TRBD1. The end of the DNA aligns better with TRBJ2-7, so the J call may be wrong. In germline, CDR1 is LGHDT, CDR2 YNNKEL (reference sequence). The CDR3 has 17 residues. Here the CDR3 DNA reads TGTGCCAGCAGCCAAGATGCTCGACAGGGAGTAACCTACGAGCAGTACTTC. It specifies CASSQDARQGVTYEQYF.

A few counts support this clonotype. The chain uses TRBV12-3 or TRBV12-4 and TRBJ1-1; 7 bases are shared with TRBD1. This CDR3 has 13 amino acids. With 3 bases clipped from V and 10 bases from J, the junction kept 8 bases outside the gene matches. Here the CDR3 reads CASSLGGAGGAFF. CDR3 coding DNA: TGTGCCAGCAGTTTGGGTGGGGCAGGGGGAGCTTTCTTT.

The chain employs TRBV20-1 and TRBJ2-7; the D gene is possibly TRBD2 (5 bases). V was shortened by 3 bases and J by 5 bases, with 14 bases between the two germline ends. The CDR3 sequence is 13 residues long. From germline, CDR1 is DFQATT and CDR2 SNEGSKA (reference sequence). The DNA for the CDR3 is TGCAGTGCTAGTAGTCCGGGGTCGAACGAGCAGTACTTC. Amino acids: CSASSPGSNEQYF.

This clonotype was observed a handful of times. The rearrangement joins TRBV20-1 to TRBJ2-5, with 7 bases matching TRBD2. The CDR3 covers 18 residues. The V gene's germline CDR1 is DFQATT and CDR2 SNEGSKA (reference sequence). The junction had 17 bases not matched to a gene; V was cut back by 0 bases and J by 4 bases. The DNA of the CDR3 is TGCAGTGCTAGAGATCCCTGGAGAAGGGGAGGGCCTGGAGAGACCCAGTACTTC. This encodes CSARDPWRRGGPGETQYF.

The chain employs TRBV6-2 or TRBV6-3 and TRBJ2-5, with D tentatively TRBD1 (6 bases). The J call may not be correct, given that the DNA end is closer to TRBJ2-1. Germline CDR1 reads MNHEY; CDR2 reads SVGEGT. The CDR3 totals 12 residues. CDR3 protein: CASSRQDNEQFF. CDR3 nucleotide sequence: TGTGCCAGCAGCAGACAGGACAATGAGCAGTTCTTC.

The chain links TRBV20-1 to TRBJ2-1; 7 bases line up with TRBD1. V shed 0 bases and J 4 bases; nucleotides not matched to a gene: 6. CDR3 length: 15 amino acids. CDR1 is DFQATT, CDR2 SNEGSKA, per germline (reference sequence). The CDR3 protein is CSARDLQGVYNEQFF. CDR3 nucleotides: TGCAGTGCTAGAGATCTCCAGGGGGTATACAATGAGCAGTTCTTC.

This sequence joins TRBV20-1 and TRBJ2-2; D might be TRBD1 or TRBD2, each matching 6 bases. Trimming took off 3 bases at V and 4 bases at J, with 9 bases between the two ends. This CDR3 contains 13 residues. Germline CDR1 and CDR2: DFQATT and SNEGSKA (reference sequence). The CDR3 nucleotides read TGCAGTGCTAGGGGGGGCGGCACCGGGGAGCTGTTTTTT. Protein: CSARGGGTGELFF.

This clonotype is termed medium-sized (0.01 to 0.1%). The chain employs TRBV27 and TRBJ2-3; no firm D call. With 2 bases removed from V and 0 bases from J, the gap between germline ends came to 6 bases. Germline values: CDR1 MNHEY, CDR2 SMNVEV (reference sequence). The length of the CDR3 is 14 residues. CDR3 amino acids: CASSLITSTDTQYF. The CDR3 DNA is TGTGCCAGCAGTTTAATAACTAGCACAGATACGCAGTATTTT.

J is TRBJ1-1 and V is TRBV18; possible D gene TRBD1, 6 bases. Germline CDR1 is KGHSH and CDR2 is LQKENI. This CDR3 contains 13 residues. The ends were cut back, 3 bases at V and 3 bases at J, with 8 bases in the middle. The CDR3 DNA sequence: TGTGCCAGCTCACCGGACAGCGACACTGAAGCTTTCTTT. Translating it yields CASSPDSDTEAFF.

V usage is TRBV20-1 and J usage is TRBJ2-3; D is perhaps TRBD2 (6 bases). Germline values: CDR1 DFQATT, CDR2 SNEGSKA (reference sequence). V lost 6 bases and J lost 3, with 16 bases in between. The CDR3 extends over 14 amino acids. The CDR3 here is CSARGLAITDTQYF. In nucleotides, the CDR3 is TGCAGTGCCCGGGGTCTAGCGATAACAGATACGCAGTATTTT.

The gene calls are TRBV7-8 and TRBJ1-2; 7 nucleotides line up with TRBD1. With V trimmed by 4 bases and J by 7 bases, 9 bases remained unmatched. Germline V gene sequence: CDR1 SGHVS, CDR2 FQNEAQ. This CDR3 is built from 14 residues. In DNA form, the CDR3 reads TGTGCCAGCAGCTCTATCAGGACAGGCGGTGGCTACACCTTC. It codes for CASSSIRTGGGYTF.